A selection of T cell receptor beta chains follows, all from one sample in a study of early T cells in non-severe SARS-CoV-2 infection. TCRdb reprocessed the 5' RACE reads with MiXCR, giving one entry per CDR3 protein. The repertoire holds around 45,000 distinct CDR3 sequences, with roughly 7% as singletons. Sequencing input: whole blood. Source of these receptors: an adult who was a healthcare worker with PCR-confirmed SARS-CoV-2 infection or an uninfected control (not recorded which). Both conserved end residues are part of each CDR3. A D gene is named only where the DNA matches it firmly. Size is stated for part of the rows, as once, few or many counts, or as a class when the clone is expanded.

abundance: many
d_gene: -
j_gene: TRBJ2-1
v_gene: TRBV30
CDR3aa: CAWSVGLYNEQFF
CDR3nt: TGTGCCTGGAGTGTAGGGCTCTACAATGAGCAGTTCTTC

abundance: many
d_gene: TRBD2
j_gene: TRBJ2-2
v_gene: TRBV6-6
CDR3aa: CASSGTSSASAGELFF
CDR3nt: TGTGCCAGCAGTGGGACTAGCTCCGCTTCGGCCGGGGAGCTGTTTTTT

abundance: -
d_gene: -
j_gene: TRBJ1-5
v_gene: TRBV10-1
CDR3aa: CASSYGVGYQPQHF
CDR3nt: TGCGCCAGCAGTTATGGGGTGGGTTATCAGCCCCAGCATTTT

abundance: -
d_gene: TRBD2
j_gene: TRBJ2-2
v_gene: TRBV20-1
CDR3aa: CSARDRLRGDSGELFF
CDR3nt: TGCAGTGCTAGAGATCGTTTGCGGGGGGATAGCGGGGAGCTGTTTTTT

abundance: many
d_gene: -
j_gene: TRBJ1-1
v_gene: TRBV6-5
CDR3aa: CASSYSADNMNTEAFF
CDR3nt: TGTGCCAGCAGTTACTCTGCGGACAATATGAACACTGAAGCTTTCTTT

abundance: many
d_gene: -
j_gene: TRBJ2-5
v_gene: TRBV28
CDR3aa: CASSFEGGEETQYF
CDR3nt: TGTGCCAGCAGTTTTGAGGGGGGCGAAGAGACCCAGTACTTC

abundance: -
d_gene: TRBD1
j_gene: TRBJ1-2
v_gene: TRBV20-1
CDR3aa: CSARDRTGEEGYTF
CDR3nt: TGCAGTGCTAGAGACCGGACAGGGGAGGAAGGCTACACCTTC

abundance: many
d_gene: -
j_gene: TRBJ1-1
v_gene: TRBV9
CDR3aa: CASSAQEANTEAFF
CDR3nt: TGTGCCAGCAGCGCACAGGAAGCGAACACTGAAGCTTTCTTT

abundance: medium-sized
d_gene: TRBD1
j_gene: TRBJ2-3
v_gene: TRBV7-9
CDR3aa: CASSRGQENTDTQYF
CDR3nt: TGTGCCAGCAGCCGTGGACAGGAAAACACAGATACGCAGTATTTT

abundance: many
d_gene: -
j_gene: TRBJ2-5
v_gene: TRBV27
CDR3aa: CASSFNKGYQETQYF
CDR3nt: TGTGCCAGCAGTTTTAATAAGGGCTACCAAGAGACCCAGTACTTC

abundance: few
d_gene: -
j_gene: TRBJ2-6
v_gene: TRBV6-1
CDR3aa: CASRLQSGTGANVLTF
CDR3nt: TGTGCCAGCAGATTACAATCCGGGACTGGGGCCAACGTCCTGACTTTC

abundance: many
d_gene: -
j_gene: TRBJ2-3
v_gene: TRBV20-1
CDR3aa: CSARAYSRTEAQYF
CDR3nt: TGCAGTGCTAGAGCCTATAGCAGGACCGAGGCGCAGTATTTT

abundance: -
d_gene: -
j_gene: TRBJ1-6
v_gene: TRBV7-9
CDR3aa: CASSLEGNSPLHF
CDR3nt: TGTGCCAGCAGCTTAGAGGGTAATTCACCCCTCCACTTT

abundance: many
d_gene: -
j_gene: TRBJ2-5
v_gene: TRBV12-3/TRBV12-4
CDR3aa: CASSFPGETQYF
CDR3nt: TGTGCCAGCAGCTTCCCTGGGGAGACCCAGTACTTC

abundance: -
d_gene: TRBD1
j_gene: TRBJ2-7
v_gene: TRBV5-1
CDR3aa: CASRPDRFWEQYF
CDR3nt: TGCGCCAGCAGGCCGGACAGGTTTTGGGAGCAGTACTTC

abundance: many
d_gene: TRBD2
j_gene: TRBJ2-3
v_gene: TRBV20-1
CDR3aa: CSARSASGSTDTQYF
CDR3nt: TGCAGTGCTAGATCTGCTAGCGGAAGCACAGATACGCAGTATTTT

abundance: few
d_gene: -
j_gene: TRBJ2-3
v_gene: TRBV7-2
CDR3aa: CASSLAGKTDTQYF
CDR3nt: TGTGCCAGCAGCTTGGCCGGGAAGACAGATACGCAGTATTTT

abundance: -
d_gene: -
j_gene: TRBJ2-7
v_gene: TRBV12-3/TRBV12-4
CDR3aa: CASSLGFRGTGYEQYF
CDR3nt: TGTGCCAGCAGTTTAGGGTTTAGGGGGACTGGGTACGAGCAGTACTTC

abundance: -
d_gene: -
j_gene: TRBJ1-1
v_gene: TRBV12-3/TRBV12-4
CDR3aa: CASSLALVVDTEAFF
CDR3nt: TGTGCCAGCAGTTTAGCTCTGGTGGTGGACACTGAAGCTTTCTTT

abundance: many
d_gene: -
j_gene: TRBJ1-6
v_gene: TRBV4-3
CDR3aa: CASSQDRVRPLHF
CDR3nt: TGCGCCAGCAGCCAAGATCGGGTTAGGCCCCTCCACTTT

abundance: -
d_gene: -
j_gene: TRBJ1-4
v_gene: TRBV4-3
CDR3aa: CASSRTTNEKLFF
CDR3nt: TGCGCCAGCAGCCGGACAACTAATGAAAAACTGTTTTTT

abundance: many
d_gene: -
j_gene: TRBJ2-7
v_gene: TRBV10-3
CDR3aa: CAISRDGAYEQYF
CDR3nt: TGTGCCATCAGTAGGGACGGAGCCTACGAGCAGTACTTC

abundance: -
d_gene: -
j_gene: TRBJ1-1
v_gene: TRBV6-2/TRBV6-3
CDR3aa: CASSDSSYGTEAFF
CDR3nt: TGTGCCAGCAGTGACAGTAGCTATGGGACTGAAGCTTTCTTT

abundance: -
d_gene: -
j_gene: TRBJ2-1
v_gene: TRBV12-3/TRBV12-4
CDR3aa: CASSFWDPRSYNEQFF
CDR3nt: TGTGCCAGCAGTTTTTGGGACCCACGTTCCTACAATGAGCAGTTCTTC

abundance: -
d_gene: -
j_gene: TRBJ1-3
v_gene: TRBV4-2
CDR3aa: CASSRSEGEGGANTIYF
CDR3nt: TGTGCCAGCAGCCGATCCGAGGGGGAAGGTGGAGCAAACACCATATATTTT

abundance: -
d_gene: -
j_gene: TRBJ2-3
v_gene: TRBV7-2
CDR3aa: CASSLGPPDTQYF
CDR3nt: TGTGCCAGCAGCTTAGGGCCACCGGATACGCAGTATTTT

abundance: many
d_gene: -
j_gene: TRBJ1-2
v_gene: TRBV29-1
CDR3aa: CSAPMARDRGGYTF
CDR3nt: TGCAGCGCCCCAATGGCCCGAGATCGGGGCGGCTACACCTTC

abundance: many
d_gene: TRBD2
j_gene: TRBJ2-3
v_gene: TRBV12-3/TRBV12-4
CDR3aa: CASRPGLGATTQYF
CDR3nt: TGTGCCAGCAGGCCGGGACTAGGGGCGACGACGCAGTATTTT

abundance: few
d_gene: TRBD1
j_gene: TRBJ1-5
v_gene: TRBV10-3
CDR3aa: CAIRTGDGQPQHF
CDR3nt: TGTGCCATCAGGACAGGGGACGGGCAGCCCCAGCATTTT

abundance: many
d_gene: TRBD1
j_gene: TRBJ1-1
v_gene: TRBV18
CDR3aa: CASSPPGQGNTEAFF
CDR3nt: TGTGCCAGCTCACCACCAGGACAGGGGAACACTGAAGCTTTCTTT

abundance: -
d_gene: -
j_gene: TRBJ1-1
v_gene: TRBV7-2
CDR3aa: CASSLTAYTEAFF
CDR3nt: TGTGCCAGCAGCTTAACAGCATACACTGAAGCTTTCTTT

abundance: -
d_gene: TRBD2
j_gene: TRBJ2-5
v_gene: TRBV29-1
CDR3aa: CSVESFWLADDQETQYF
CDR3nt: TGCAGCGTTGAATCTTTCTGGCTAGCGGACGACCAAGAGACCCAGTACTTC

abundance: -
d_gene: TRBD1
j_gene: TRBJ1-2
v_gene: TRBV6-6
CDR3aa: CASRIDRDSGYTF
CDR3nt: TGTGCCAGCAGAATTGACAGGGACTCTGGCTACACCTTC

abundance: few
d_gene: TRBD2
j_gene: TRBJ2-1
v_gene: TRBV12-3/TRBV12-4
CDR3aa: CASTPGLAGAEQFF
CDR3nt: TGTGCCAGCACTCCGGGACTAGCAGGGGCTGAGCAGTTCTTC

abundance: many
d_gene: -
j_gene: TRBJ1-2
v_gene: TRBV4-2
CDR3aa: CASSQDLNYGYTF
CDR3nt: TGTGCCAGCAGCCAGGACCTCAACTATGGCTACACCTTC

abundance: -
d_gene: -
j_gene: TRBJ1-2
v_gene: TRBV20-1
CDR3aa: CSARGLRDGEGGYGYTF
CDR3nt: TGCAGTGCTAGAGGGTTGAGGGACGGCGAGGGGGGCTATGGCTACACCTTC